Reported below is one TCR beta chain. This clone appeared once. The clone's antigen remains unknown. Per-base qualities were not stored, and no clone one base away is much larger. The sample originates from a study of cytomegalovirus exposure and HLA in healthy donors (dated by TCRdb to between 2016 and 2019). About the investigation overall: According to a later analysis, one platform produced both the roughly 110 validation repertoires and the 720 or so repertoires of the first cohort. The aim of the study was to test whether cataloging public T cell receptors could identify signatures of past pathogen exposure. In addition to the first cohort of 666 subjects, a separate validation cohort of approximately 130 different subjects was used. To predict cytomegalovirus infection status, the study combined high-throughput TCR immunosequencing, statistical association of individual TCRs with disease status, and machine learning.

Preparation of the library involved the immunoSEQ multiplex PCR assay. Per the source publication's procedure: A statistical classification framework was developed to diagnose cytomegalovirus status using the catalog of TCR beta chain sequences. TCRdb limited this immuneACCESS table to in-frame rearrangements with V and J called. A share of clones is missing; checked studies link under half to unresolved V genes, and the rest is unexplained. V, J and clone size are taken as reported in that table, and D and trimming were inferred from the DNA itself. For this sample the table gives approximately 180,000 clones, of which about 89% were detected only once. Clones ranked in the top ten supply less than 3% of the sample. What the authors observed across the whole study: In vitro tests confirmed that a few of the cytomegalovirus-associated TCR beta chains recognize cytomegalovirus antigens. Cytomegalovirus status was reported to be diagnosed by the classifier with high specificity and sensitivity in both the original and validation cohorts. A later analysis found that TCRs clustered in the first cohort also tended to co-occur in the 95 to 150 validation repertoires, with roughly 95% of cluster scores above 0. A total of fewer than 200 TCR beta chains were listed by the study as associated with cytomegalovirus. The authors suggested that the approach could potentially be generalized to other disease states and immunological phenotypes. While some public TCRs were present in many individuals, most TCR sequences turned up only very rarely across donors. A later analysis had no HLA typing for the validation cohort, so co-occurrence there was scored across all 130 or so repertoires.

For CDR1 and CDR2, the germline V gene lists MGHDK and SYGVNS. The CDR3 spans 16 residues, from the cysteine through the phenylalanine. Only the CDR3 region is kept as DNA, spanning 48 bases read in frame from base 1. Unmatched junction bases come to 12, with V trimmed by 1 base and J by 8 bases. Separate from the roughly 650-subject first cohort, the validation cohort of about 120 subjects was the group to which the donors belonged. The receptor comes from a man aged 18 to 29 in good health and CMV-seropositive. The sequenced sample consisted of PBMCs. The chain was built from TRBV25-1 and TRBJ1-2; 8 junctional bases match TRBD1. The CDR3 loop reads CASSESGGRGRRGYTF. The bases are TGTGCCAGCAGTGAATCGGGGGGCAGGGGGCGACGGGGCTACACCTTC.